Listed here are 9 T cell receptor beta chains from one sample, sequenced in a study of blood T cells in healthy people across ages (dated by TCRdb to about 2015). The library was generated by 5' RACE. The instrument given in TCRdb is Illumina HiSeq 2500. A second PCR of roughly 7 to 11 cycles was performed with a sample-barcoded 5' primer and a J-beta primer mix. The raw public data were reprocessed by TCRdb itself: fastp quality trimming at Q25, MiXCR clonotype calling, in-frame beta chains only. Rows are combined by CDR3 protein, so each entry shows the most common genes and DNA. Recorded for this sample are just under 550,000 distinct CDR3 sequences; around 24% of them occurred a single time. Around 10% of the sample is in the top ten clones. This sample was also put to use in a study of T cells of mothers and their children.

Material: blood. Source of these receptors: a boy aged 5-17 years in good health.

The CDR3 DNA sequence: TGCGCCAGCAGCCAAGGTCTGGGAATCAGGACAGATACGCAGTATTTT. Translating gives CASSQGLGIRTDTQYF. The rearrangement uses TRBV4-1 and TRBJ2-3; D is unclear. The CDR3 length is 16 residues. The V gene lost 1 base and the J gene lost 3 bases, with 14 bases spanning the gap. Germline V gives CDR1 MGHRA, CDR2 YSYEKL.

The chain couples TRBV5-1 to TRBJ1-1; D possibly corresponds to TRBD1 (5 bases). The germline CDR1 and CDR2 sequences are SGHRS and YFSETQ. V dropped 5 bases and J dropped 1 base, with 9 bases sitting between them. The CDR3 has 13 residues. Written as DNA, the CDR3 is TGCGCCAGCAGGCGGGGGGGGAACACTGAAGCTTTCTTT. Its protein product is CASRRGGNTEAFF.

This chain's CDR3 is CSVEEEDRAEKLFF. The CDR3 DNA is TGCAGCGTTGAAGAAGAGGACAGGGCTGAAAAACTGTTTTTT. This chain connects TRBV29-1 to TRBJ1-4; 8 nucleotides line up with TRBD1. The CDR3 length is 14 residues. From germline, CDR1 is SQVTM and CDR2 ANQGSEA. The junction had 4 bases not matched to a gene; V was cut back by 0 bases and J by 7 bases.

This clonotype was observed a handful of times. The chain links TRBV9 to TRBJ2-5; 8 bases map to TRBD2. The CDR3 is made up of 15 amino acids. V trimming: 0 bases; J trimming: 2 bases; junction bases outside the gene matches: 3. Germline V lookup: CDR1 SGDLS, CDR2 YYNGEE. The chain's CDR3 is CASSVVGTRQETQYF. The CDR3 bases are TGTGCCAGCAGCGTAGTGGGGACTAGGCAAGAGACCCAGTACTTC. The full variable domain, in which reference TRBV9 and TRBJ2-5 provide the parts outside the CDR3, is DSGVTQTPKHLITATGQRVTLRCSPRSGDLSVYWYQQSLDQGLQFLIQYYNGEERAKGNILERFSAQQFPDLHSELNLSSLELGDSALYFCASSVVGTRQETQYFGPGTRLLVL.

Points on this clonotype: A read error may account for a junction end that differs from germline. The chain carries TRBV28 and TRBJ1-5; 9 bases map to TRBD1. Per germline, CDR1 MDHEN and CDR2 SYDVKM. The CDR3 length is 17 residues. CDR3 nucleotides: TGCGCCAGCAGAAAATGGACAGGGGATGGGGGCAATCAGCCCCAGCATTTT. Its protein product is CASRKWTGDGGNQPQHF.

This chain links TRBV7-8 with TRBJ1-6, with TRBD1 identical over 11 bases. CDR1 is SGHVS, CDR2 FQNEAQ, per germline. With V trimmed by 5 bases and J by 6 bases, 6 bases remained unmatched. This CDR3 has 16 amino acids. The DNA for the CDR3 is TGTGCCAGCAGCGGACGGACAGGGGGCAGTAATTCACCCCTCCACTTT. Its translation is CASSGRTGGSNSPLHF.

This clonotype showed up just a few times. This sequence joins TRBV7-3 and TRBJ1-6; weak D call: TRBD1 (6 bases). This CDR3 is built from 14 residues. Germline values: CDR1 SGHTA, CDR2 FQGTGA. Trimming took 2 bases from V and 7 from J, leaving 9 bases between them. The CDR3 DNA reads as TGTGCCAGCAGCTTACAGGGGAACAATTCACCCCTCCACTTT. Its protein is CASSLQGNNSPLHF.

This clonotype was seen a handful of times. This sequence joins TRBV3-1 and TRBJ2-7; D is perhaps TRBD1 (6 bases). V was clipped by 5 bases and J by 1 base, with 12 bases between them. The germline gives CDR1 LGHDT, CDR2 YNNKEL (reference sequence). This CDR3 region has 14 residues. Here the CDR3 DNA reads TGTGCCAGCAGCAGATTGGGGGCGTCCTACGAGCAGTACTTC. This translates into CASSRLGASYEQYF.

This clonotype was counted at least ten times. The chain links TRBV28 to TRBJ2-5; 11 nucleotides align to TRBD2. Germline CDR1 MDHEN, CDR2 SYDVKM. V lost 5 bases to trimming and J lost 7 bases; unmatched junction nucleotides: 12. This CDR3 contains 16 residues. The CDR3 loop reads CASSATHSGLAGTQYF. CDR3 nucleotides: TGTGCCAGCAGTGCTACGCACTCCGGACTAGCGGGGACCCAGTACTTC.